This T cell receptor (beta chain) appears in the sequencing data of a study of blood T cell repertoires in COVID-19. Study in general: The analysed material was cDNA or gDNA that came from T cells, B-cell-depleted T cells, or PBMCs.

Produced via immunoSEQ multiplex PCR; TCRdb's table is partial and in-frame only. The sample holds about 480,000 clones, roughly 89% seen once. V dropped 5 bases and J dropped 0 bases, with 13 bases sitting between them. Looked up from germline, CDR1 is SGHTA and CDR2 is FQGNSA. The length of the CDR3 is 15 residues. The chain couples TRBV7-2 to TRBJ1-1, with D perhaps matching TRBD1 (6 bases). Material: peripheral blood. This sequence was found in a woman aged 45-65 years with COVID-19, enrolled during active disease. CDR3 DNA sequence: TGTGCCAGCAGCCAGGGGCCCGGACTGAACACTGAAGCTTTCTTT. Translated: CASSQGPGLNTEAFF.